This T cell receptor (beta chain) was obtained from a study of cytomegalovirus exposure and HLA in healthy donors. Study-wide points: Earlier results showed most TCR beta V segments being productive about 87% or about 30% of the time. It was reportedly the case that the classifier diagnosed cytomegalovirus status with high specificity and sensitivity. Fewer N-insertions (relative to the roughly 730-donor mean) were reportedly seen in an Asian-associated ancestry cluster in a later analysis.

Inclusive of both ends, the CDR3 amounts to 12 amino acids. Germline CDR1 MRHNA, CDR2 SNTAGT. This clone was recorded once. Its cognate antigen is unknown. The CDR3 end shows no conserved phenylalanine or tryptophan, and so a read error is likely. Because the CDR3's place on the DNA is in doubt, the DNA is left out and the CDR3 is given as listed by TCRdb. The PCR ran on 60 Vbeta and 13 Jbeta primers. The assay was immunoSEQ multiplex PCR, and TCRdb's table has in-frame clones only and misses some. The sample has about 130,000 clones, less than 85% seen once. The origin of this receptor is a man aged 18 to 35 in good health and CMV-seropositive. Source material: PBMCs. The gene calls are TRBV6-4 and TRBJ1-4; no check of the table's D call, TRBD1, against the DNA was made. CDR3 sequence reads: CASSDSVGHKPI.